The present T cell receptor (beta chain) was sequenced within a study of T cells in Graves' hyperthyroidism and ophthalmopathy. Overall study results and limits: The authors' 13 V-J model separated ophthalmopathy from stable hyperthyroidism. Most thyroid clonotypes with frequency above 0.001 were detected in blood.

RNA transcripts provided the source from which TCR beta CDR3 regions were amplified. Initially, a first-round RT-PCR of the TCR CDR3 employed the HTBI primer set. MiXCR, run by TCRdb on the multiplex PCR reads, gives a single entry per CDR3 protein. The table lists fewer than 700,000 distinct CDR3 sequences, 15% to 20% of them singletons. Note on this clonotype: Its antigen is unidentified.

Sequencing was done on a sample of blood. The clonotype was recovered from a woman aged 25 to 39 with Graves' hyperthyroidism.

This CDR3 is CASSPTGPVRGYTF. For the CDR3, the DNA is TGTGCCAGTAGTCCGACGGGCCCTGTCAGGGGCTACACCTTC. J is TRBJ1-2 and V is TRBV19; D gene uncertain. V gave up 5 bases and J gave up 8 bases, with 18 bases separating them. The V gene's germline CDR1 is LNHDA and CDR2 SQIVND (reference sequence). The CDR3 has 14 residues.